Following are 20 T cell receptor beta chains from one sample sequenced in a study of neurological immune-mediated disorders (dated by TCRdb to about 2019). The library was built by means of 5' RACE. The sequencer was an Illumina HiSeq 2500. The public reads were quality trimmed at Q25 with fastp and then assembled into clones with MiXCR by TCRdb, keeping productive beta chains. A single entry per CDR3 protein holds the most common genes and DNA from its merged rows. This sample holds about 66,000 distinct CDR3 sequences; 4.5% were observed only once. The ten most abundant clones make up 6.9% of the sample. Material: PBMCs. The origin of the receptors is a man aged 25 to 45 with multiple sclerosis.

On this clonotype: The conserved closing phenylalanine or tryptophan is absent in this CDR3, likely reflecting a read error. This chain links TRBV15 with TRBJ1-2; maybe TRBD1 (5 bases). V was shortened by 6 bases and J by 7 bases, with 15 bases between the two germline ends. Germline V gene sequence: CDR1 LNHNV, CDR2 YYDKDF (reference sequence). The CDR3 length is 13 residues. DNA of the CDR3: TGTGCCACCAGTTTTAGGGAGGGGTTTGGCTACACCTGC. Protein sequence: CATSFREGFGYTC.

This clonotype was seen at least ten times. The rearrangement uses TRBV5-6 and TRBJ2-7, with D tentatively TRBD1 (5 bases). Germline CDR1 and CDR2: SGHDT and YYEEEE. With 2 bases removed from V and 2 bases from J, the gap between germline ends came to 11 bases. The CDR3 length is 14 residues. CDR3 nucleotide sequence: TGTGCCAGCAGCTTTAGTGGGGCCGCCTACGAGCAGTACGTC. It yields the protein CASSFSGAAYEQYV.

This clonotype appeared many times. The V and J genes are TRBV7-6 and TRBJ1-1, with D uncertain. Trimming left V 0 bases short and J 0 bases short, with 11 bases between. Per the germline V gene, CDR1 is SGHVS and CDR2 is FNYEAQ. The CDR3 is made up of 16 amino acids. The CDR3 here is CASSLADPTVNTEAFF. The CDR3 DNA follows: TGTGCCAGCAGCTTAGCGGACCCTACAGTGAACACTGAAGCTTTCTTT. Based on the CDR3 plus reference TRBV7-6 and TRBJ1-1, the full variable domain is GAGVSQSPRYKVTKRGQDVALRCDPISGHVSLYWYRQALGQGPEFLTYFNYEAQQDKSGLPNDRFSAERPEGSISTLTIQRTEQRDSAMYRCASSLADPTVNTEAFFGQGTRLTVV.

This clonotype has at least ten counts. V and J are TRBV20-1 and TRBJ2-5; TRBD2 aligns across 10 bases. Trimming at V came to 6 bases and at J to 5 bases, leaving 3 bases not matched to a gene. The germline V gene encodes CDR1 DFQATT and CDR2 SNEGSKA (reference sequence). CDR3 length: 12 residues. The CDR3: CSASLAGETQYF. CDR3 DNA: TGCAGTGCCTCACTAGCGGGGGAGACCCAGTACTTC.

This chain connects TRBV29-1 to TRBJ1-1; TRBD1 matches 10 bases. The CDR3 extends over 16 amino acids. Germline trimming cut 3 bases from V and 4 bases from J; bases unmatched to any gene: 11. Germline V gene sequence: CDR1 SQVTM, CDR2 ANQGSEA. The DNA of the CDR3 is TGCAGCGTTGAGGGAGACAGGGGGCATTCGGGCACTGAAGCTTTCTTT. Translation: CSVEGDRGHSGTEAFF.

V is TRBV6-1 and J is TRBJ1-5; D is perhaps TRBD1 (6 bases). CDR1 and CDR2 (germline): MNHNS, SASEGT. The CDR3 runs to 18 residues. Trimming shortened V by 2 bases and J by 0 bases, and 17 bases separated the two germline ends. CDR3 nucleotide sequence: TGTGCCAGCAGTGAATGGGGGGGGGCAGCCGCTAGCAATCAGCCCCAGCATTTT. Protein sequence: CASSEWGGAAASNQPQHF.

This clonotype was recorded at least ten times. The genes are TRBV4-1 and TRBJ1-4, with D perhaps TRBD1 (5 bases). Germline loops: CDR1 MGHRA, CDR2 YSYEKL. V lost 0 bases, J lost 4 bases, and 12 bases lay in between. This CDR3 comprises 16 residues. The CDR3 reads CASSQDTSGFNEKLFF. For the CDR3, the DNA is TGCGCCAGCAGCCAAGATACTTCAGGGTTTAATGAAAAACTGTTTTTT.

This clonotype was observed a few times. This rearrangement joins TRBV18 to TRBJ2-7; TRBD2 is a possible D gene (7 bases). V dropped 5 bases and J dropped 3 bases, with 11 bases sitting between them. Germline CDR1 and CDR2: KGHSH and LQKENI. This CDR3 comprises 13 residues. CDR3 nucleotides: TGTGCCAGCTCAGGGGAGGGGGACTACGAGCAGTACGTC. It codes for CASSGEGDYEQYV.

This clonotype was seen a handful of times. This rearrangement joins TRBV20-1 to TRBJ1-1, with D hard to call. CDR1 and CDR2 from the germline V gene are DFQATT and SNEGSKA (reference sequence). This CDR3 is built from 15 residues. V was pared by 0 bases and J by 4 bases, with 15 bases between. CDR3 nucleotide sequence: TGCAGTGCTAGAGATCGGAAGGTTACGATCACTGAAGCTTTCTTT. The encoded protein is CSARDRKVTITEAFF.

This clonotype came up many times. The chain links TRBV7-2 to TRBJ2-1; 9 bases match TRBD1. This CDR3 is 16 amino acids long. In germline, CDR1 is SGHTA, CDR2 FQGNSA. V lost 5 bases and J lost 12; bases outside the gene matches: 17. As DNA, the CDR3 is TGTGCCAGCAGCCCGGGTGGGGACAGGGTATCGACTAGGCAGTTCTTC. Encoded protein: CASSPGGDRVSTRQFF.

This clonotype was detected many times. The J gene is TRBJ1-1, the V gene TRBV12-3 or TRBV12-4; no definite D call. V lost 0 bases and J lost 10, with 6 bases in between. CDR3 length: 11 residues. The CDR3 region is CASSLAQVAFF. The DNA of the CDR3 is TGTGCCAGCAGTTTAGCGCAGGTAGCTTTCTTT.

This clonotype was seen many times. In nucleotides, the CDR3 is TGCGCCAGCAACTCCGGGACAGAGGTCACTGAAGCTTTCTTT. Amino acid sequence: CASNSGTEVTEAFF. The V call is TRBV5-1, the J call TRBJ1-1; 7 nucleotides agree with TRBD1. Looked up from germline, CDR1 is SGHRS and CDR2 is YFSETQ. This CDR3 spans 14 amino acids. V was clipped by 6 bases and J by 4 bases; unmatched bases: 9.

This clonotype has only a few counts. A read error is possible here, since a much larger clone lies one base away. The chain combines TRBV4-1 with TRBJ2-1; D is undetermined. The V end was cut by 1 base, the J end by 10 bases, with 11 bases between. Germline CDR1 reads MGHRA; CDR2 reads YSYEKL. The CDR3 spans 13 residues. Here the CDR3 reads CASSQGTPSEQFF. The CDR3 DNA reads as TGCGCCAGCAGCCAAGGGACCCCCTCGGAGCAGTTCTTC.

In its sample, this clonotype was seen many times. The chain links TRBV20-1 to TRBJ1-5, with D hard to call. The germline V and J ends were trimmed by 4 bases and 5 bases, with 12 bases remaining between them. The CDR3 is 13 amino acids. The germline CDR1 and CDR2 sequences are DFQATT and SNEGSKA (reference sequence). In DNA, the CDR3 is TGCAGTGCTAACGCAGGCCGGGATCAGCCCCAGCATTTT. This encodes CSANAGRDQPQHF.

This clonotype was found many times. The chain has TRBV19 and TRBJ2-3; possible D gene TRBD1, 6 bases. With 3 bases removed from V and 0 bases from J, the gap between germline ends came to 10 bases. Per germline, CDR1 LNHDA and CDR2 SQIVND (reference sequence). The CDR3 runs to 15 residues. The CDR3 loop reads CASSIGQSSTDTQYF. The CDR3 DNA is TGTGCCAGTAGTATCGGACAGTCTAGCACAGATACGCAGTATTTT.

The rearrangement joins TRBV27 to TRBJ1-5; possibly TRBD1 for D (5 bases). Trimming shortened V by 6 bases and J by 6 bases, and 18 bases separated the two germline ends. The V gene's germline CDR1 is MNHEY and CDR2 SMNVEV (reference sequence). The CDR3 totals 15 residues. CDR3 region: CASSPTGSRGQPQHF. DNA for the CDR3: TGTGCCAGCAGCCCCACGGGCAGTAGGGGTCAGCCCCAGCATTTT.

This clonotype was observed many times. The CDR3 DNA sequence: TGCGCCAGCAGCGATATAAGGGTCACAATTTACAATGAGCAGTTCTTC. It specifies CASSDIRVTIYNEQFF. The J gene is TRBJ2-1, the V gene TRBV5-1; D gene ambiguous. Deletions cut 4 bases from V and 4 bases from J, with 18 bases between. The CDR3 extends over 16 amino acids. In germline, CDR1 is SGHRS, CDR2 YFSETQ. The complete variable domain, with remaining parts taken from reference TRBV5-1 and TRBJ2-1, reads KAGVTQTPRYLIKTRGQQVTLSCSPISGHRSVSWYQQTPGQGLQFLFEYFSETQRNKGNFPGRFSGRQFSNSRSEMNVSTLELGDSALYLCASSDIRVTIYNEQFFGPGTRLTVL.

Many counts were recorded for this clonotype. The CDR3 sequence is CSVEDPVSWVRSYTF. In DNA, the CDR3 is TGCAGCGTTGAAGATCCGGTCAGTTGGGTCCGGAGCTACACCTTC. This chain uses TRBV29-1 with TRBJ1-2; D ambiguous. CDR3 length: 15 residues. V was cut by 0 bases and J by 9 bases, with 20 bases left in between. CDR1 and CDR2 (germline): SQVTM, ANQGSEA.

The chain employs TRBV20-1 and TRBJ1-6; D is possibly TRBD1 (5 bases). This CDR3 region has 15 residues. Trimming removed 3 bases from V and 6 bases from J, with 15 bases in between. From germline, CDR1 is DFQATT and CDR2 SNEGSKA (reference sequence). The DNA for the CDR3 is TGCAGTGCTAGTAGTTCGGGACGGTCTAATTCACCCCTCCACTTT. It translates to CSASSSGRSNSPLHF.

This clonotype was seen at least ten times. The chain employs TRBV2 and TRBJ2-1; D is possibly TRBD2 (6 bases). V was clipped by 6 bases and J by 0 bases, with 9 bases between them. Germline-derived CDR1 and CDR2 are SNHLY and FYNNEI. The CDR3 extends over 14 amino acids. CDR3 loop: CASSRGYSYNEQFF. The CDR3 DNA follows: TGTGCCAGCAGCCGGGGGTACTCCTACAATGAGCAGTTCTTC.